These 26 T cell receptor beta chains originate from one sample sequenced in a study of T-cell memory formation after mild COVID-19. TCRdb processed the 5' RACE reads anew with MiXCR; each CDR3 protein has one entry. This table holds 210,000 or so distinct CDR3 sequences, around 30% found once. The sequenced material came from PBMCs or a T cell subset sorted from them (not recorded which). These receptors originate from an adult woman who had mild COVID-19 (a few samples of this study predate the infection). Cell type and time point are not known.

Here the CDR3 DNA reads TGTGCCTGGAGTGTGGGATTTTATGGCTACACCTTC. Its translation is CAWSVGFYGYTF. The chain recombines TRBV30 with TRBJ1-2; D unclear. CDR1 GTSNPN and CDR2 SVGIG come from the germline V gene (reference sequence). This CDR3 spans 12 amino acids. Trimming took off 0 bases at V and 5 bases at J, with 7 bases between the two ends.

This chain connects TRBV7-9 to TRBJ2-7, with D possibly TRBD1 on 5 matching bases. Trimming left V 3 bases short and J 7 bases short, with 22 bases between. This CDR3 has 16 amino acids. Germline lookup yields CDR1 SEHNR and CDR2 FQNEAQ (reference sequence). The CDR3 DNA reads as TGTGCCAGCAGCTTCCTGACGGACATTTTGGTGCATGAGCAGTACTTC. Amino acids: CASSFLTDILVHEQYF.

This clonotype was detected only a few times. The CDR3 loop is CSAPRTGALNQPQHF. In DNA, the CDR3 is TGCAGTGCTCCAAGGACAGGGGCCCTCAATCAGCCCCAGCATTTT. This rearrangement joins TRBV20-1 to TRBJ1-5; 9 bases map to TRBD1. Germline values: CDR1 DFQATT, CDR2 SNEGSKA (reference sequence). Trimming removed 5 bases from V and 3 bases from J; junction bases left unmatched: 8. The CDR3 totals 15 residues.

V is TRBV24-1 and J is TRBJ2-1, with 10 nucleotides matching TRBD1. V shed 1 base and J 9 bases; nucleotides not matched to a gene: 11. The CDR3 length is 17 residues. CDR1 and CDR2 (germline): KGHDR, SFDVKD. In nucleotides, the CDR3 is TGTGCCACCAGTGATTTATCATCCCGGGACAGGGGCGGTGAGCAGTTCTTC. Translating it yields CATSDLSSRDRGGEQFF.

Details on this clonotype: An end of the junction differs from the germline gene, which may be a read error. As DNA, the CDR3 is TGCAGTGCCAGAGGCGCTATCTTCCACGGGGAGACCCAGTACTTC. It encodes CSARGAIFHGETQYF. The genes are TRBV20-1 and TRBJ2-5; D unresolved. The CDR3 covers 15 residues. CDR1 DFQATT and CDR2 SNEGSKA come from the germline V gene (reference sequence).

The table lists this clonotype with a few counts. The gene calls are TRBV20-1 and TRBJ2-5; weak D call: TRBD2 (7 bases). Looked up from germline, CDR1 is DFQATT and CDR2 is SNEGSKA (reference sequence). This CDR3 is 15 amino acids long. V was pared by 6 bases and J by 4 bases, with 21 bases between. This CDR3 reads CSALHRGPSGETQYF. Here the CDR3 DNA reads TGCAGTGCCCTCCACCGGGGGCCTAGCGGAGAGACCCAGTACTTC.

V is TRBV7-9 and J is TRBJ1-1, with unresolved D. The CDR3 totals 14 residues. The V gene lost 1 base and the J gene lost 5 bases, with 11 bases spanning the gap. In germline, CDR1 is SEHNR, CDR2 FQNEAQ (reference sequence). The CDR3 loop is CASSLGGYGTEAFF. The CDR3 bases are TGTGCCAGCAGCTTAGGCGGTTATGGGACTGAAGCTTTCTTT.

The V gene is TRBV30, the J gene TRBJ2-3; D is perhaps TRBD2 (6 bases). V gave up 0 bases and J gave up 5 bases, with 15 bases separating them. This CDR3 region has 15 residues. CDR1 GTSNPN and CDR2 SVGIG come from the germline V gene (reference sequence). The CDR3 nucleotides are TGTGCCTGGAGTGTCGGCCTAGCGTCTGGAGATACGCAGTATTTT. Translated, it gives CAWSVGLASGDTQYF.

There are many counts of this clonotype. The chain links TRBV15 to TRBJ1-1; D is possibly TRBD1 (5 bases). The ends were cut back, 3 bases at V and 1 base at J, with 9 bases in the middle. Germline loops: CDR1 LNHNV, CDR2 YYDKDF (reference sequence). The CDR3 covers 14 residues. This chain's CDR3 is CATSSDRENTEAFF. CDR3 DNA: TGTGCCACCAGCAGCGACAGAGAGAACACTGAAGCTTTCTTT.

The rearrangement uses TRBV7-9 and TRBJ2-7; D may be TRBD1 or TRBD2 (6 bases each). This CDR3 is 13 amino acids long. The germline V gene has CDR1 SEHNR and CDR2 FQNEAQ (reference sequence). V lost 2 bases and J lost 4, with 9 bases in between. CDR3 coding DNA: TGTGCCAGCAGCTTACGGGGGCTATACGAGCAGTACTTC. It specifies CASSLRGLYEQYF.

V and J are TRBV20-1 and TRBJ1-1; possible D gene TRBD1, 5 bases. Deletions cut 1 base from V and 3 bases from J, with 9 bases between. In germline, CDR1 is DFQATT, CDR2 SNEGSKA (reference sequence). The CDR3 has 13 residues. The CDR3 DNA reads TGCAGTGCTAGAGGAGGGACGGACACTGAAGCTTTCTTT. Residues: CSARGGTDTEAFF.

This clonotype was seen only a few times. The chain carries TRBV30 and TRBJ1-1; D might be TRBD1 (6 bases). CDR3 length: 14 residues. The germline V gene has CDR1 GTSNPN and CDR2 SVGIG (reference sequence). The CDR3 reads CAAARGHMNTEAFF. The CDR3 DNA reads TGTGCTGCGGCCCGGGGACACATGAACACTGAAGCTTTCTTT.

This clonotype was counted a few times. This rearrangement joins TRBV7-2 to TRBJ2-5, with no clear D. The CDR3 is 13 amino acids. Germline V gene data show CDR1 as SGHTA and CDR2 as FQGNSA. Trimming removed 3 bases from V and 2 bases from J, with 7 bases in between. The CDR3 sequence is CASSLRIQETQYF. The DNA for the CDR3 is TGTGCCAGCAGCTTGCGGATTCAAGAGACCCAGTACTTC.

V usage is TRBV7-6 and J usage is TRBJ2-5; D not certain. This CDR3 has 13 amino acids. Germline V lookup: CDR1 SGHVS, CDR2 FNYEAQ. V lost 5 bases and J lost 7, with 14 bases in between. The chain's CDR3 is CASSPAAAATQYF. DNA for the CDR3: TGTGCCAGCAGCCCCGCTGCGGCGGCGACCCAGTACTTC. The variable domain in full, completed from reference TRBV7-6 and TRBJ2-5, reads GAGVSQSPRYKVTKRGQDVALRCDPISGHVSLYWYRQALGQGPEFLTYFNYEAQQDKSGLPNDRFSAERPEGSISTLTIQRTEQRDSAMYRCASSPAAAATQYFGPGTRLLVL.

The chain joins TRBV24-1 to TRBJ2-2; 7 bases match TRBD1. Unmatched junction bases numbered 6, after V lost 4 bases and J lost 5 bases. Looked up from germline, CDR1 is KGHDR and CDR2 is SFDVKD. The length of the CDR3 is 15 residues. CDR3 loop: CATSDPGGKTGELFF. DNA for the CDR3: TGTGCCACCAGTGACCCAGGGGGAAAAACCGGGGAGCTGTTTTTT.

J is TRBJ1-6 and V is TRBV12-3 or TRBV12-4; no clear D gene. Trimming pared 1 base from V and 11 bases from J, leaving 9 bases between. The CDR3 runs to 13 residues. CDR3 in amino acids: CASSLGEAAPLHF. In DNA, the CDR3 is TGTGCCAGCAGTTTAGGCGAGGCGGCACCCCTCCACTTT.

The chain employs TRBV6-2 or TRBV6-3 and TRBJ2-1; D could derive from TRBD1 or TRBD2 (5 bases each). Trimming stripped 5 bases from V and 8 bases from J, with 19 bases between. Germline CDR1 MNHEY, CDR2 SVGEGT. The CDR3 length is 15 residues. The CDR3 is CASSPFGASNDEQFF. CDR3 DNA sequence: TGTGCCAGCAGTCCCTTCGGGGCCTCAAATGATGAGCAGTTCTTC.

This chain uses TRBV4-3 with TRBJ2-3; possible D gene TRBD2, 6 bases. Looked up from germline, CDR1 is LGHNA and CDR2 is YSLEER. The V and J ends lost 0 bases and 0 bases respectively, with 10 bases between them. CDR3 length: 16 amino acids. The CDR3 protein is CASSQDLSGSTDTQYF. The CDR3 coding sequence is TGCGCCAGCAGCCAAGATCTGAGCGGGAGCACAGATACGCAGTATTTT.

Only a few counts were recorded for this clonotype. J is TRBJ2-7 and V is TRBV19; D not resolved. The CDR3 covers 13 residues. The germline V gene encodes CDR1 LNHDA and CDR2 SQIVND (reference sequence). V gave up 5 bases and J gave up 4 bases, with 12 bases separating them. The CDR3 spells CASSAAQDYEQYF. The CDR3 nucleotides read TGTGCCAGTAGTGCTGCCCAGGATTACGAGCAGTACTTC. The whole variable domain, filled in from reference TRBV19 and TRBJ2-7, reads DGGITQSPKYLFRKEGQNVTLSCEQNLNHDAMYWYRQDPGQGLRLIYYSQIVNDFQKGDIAEGYSVSREKKESFPLTVTSAQKNPTAFYLCASSAAQDYEQYFGPGTRLTVT.

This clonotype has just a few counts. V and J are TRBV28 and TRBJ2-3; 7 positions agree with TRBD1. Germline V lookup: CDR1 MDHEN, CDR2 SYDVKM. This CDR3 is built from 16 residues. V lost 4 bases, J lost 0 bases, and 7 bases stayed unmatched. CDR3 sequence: CASSSHRGFSTDTQYF. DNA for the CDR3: TGTGCCAGCAGTTCTCACAGGGGTTTCAGCACAGATACGCAGTATTTT.

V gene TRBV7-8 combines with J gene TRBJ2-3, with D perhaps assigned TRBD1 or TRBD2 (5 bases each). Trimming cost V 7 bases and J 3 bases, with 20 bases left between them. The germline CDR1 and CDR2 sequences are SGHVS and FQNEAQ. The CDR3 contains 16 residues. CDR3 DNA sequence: TGTGCCAGCACCCCCCCGTGGGGTGGGGGTACAGATACGCAGTATTTT. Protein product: CASTPPWGGGTDTQYF.

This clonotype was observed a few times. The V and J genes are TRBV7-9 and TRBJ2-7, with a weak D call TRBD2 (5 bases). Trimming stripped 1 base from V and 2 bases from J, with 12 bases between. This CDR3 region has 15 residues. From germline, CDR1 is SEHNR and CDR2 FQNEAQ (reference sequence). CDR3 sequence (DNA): TGTGCCAGCAGCTTAGGCGATCTGACTACCTACGAGCAGTACTTC. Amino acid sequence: CASSLGDLTTYEQYF. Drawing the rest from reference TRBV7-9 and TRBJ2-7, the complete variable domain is DTGVSQNPRHKITKRGQNVTFRCDPISEHNRLYWYRQTLGQGPEFLTYFQNEAQLEKSRLLSDRFSAERPKGSFSTLEIQRTEQGDSAMYLCASSLGDLTTYEQYFGPGTRLTVT.

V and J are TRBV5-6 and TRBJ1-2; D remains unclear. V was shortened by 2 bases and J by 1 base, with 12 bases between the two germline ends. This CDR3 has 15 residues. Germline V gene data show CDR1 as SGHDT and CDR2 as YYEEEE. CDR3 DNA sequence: TGTGCCAGCAGCTTTACCGGAGACCTTAACTATGGCTACACCTTC. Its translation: CASSFTGDLNYGYTF. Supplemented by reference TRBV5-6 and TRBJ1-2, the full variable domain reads DAGVTQSPTHLIKTRGQQVTLRCSPKSGHDTVSWYQQALGQGPQFIFQYYEEEERQRGNFPDRFSGHQFPNYSSELNVNALLLGDSALYLCASSFTGDLNYGYTFGSGTRLTVV.

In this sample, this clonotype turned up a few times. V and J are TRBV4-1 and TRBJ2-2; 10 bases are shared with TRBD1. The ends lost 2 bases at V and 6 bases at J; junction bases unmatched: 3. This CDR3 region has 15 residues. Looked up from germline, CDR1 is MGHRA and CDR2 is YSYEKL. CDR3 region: CASSQPGTGAGELFF. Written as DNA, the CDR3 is TGCGCCAGCAGCCAACCTGGGACAGGGGCCGGGGAGCTGTTTTTT.

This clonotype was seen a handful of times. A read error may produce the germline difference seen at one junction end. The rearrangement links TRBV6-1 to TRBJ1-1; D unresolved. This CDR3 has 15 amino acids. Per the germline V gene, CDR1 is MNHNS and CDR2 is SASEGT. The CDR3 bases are TGTGCCAGCAGTGAAGATTTTTCCTTGAATACTGAAGCTTTCTTT. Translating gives CASSEDFSLNTEAFF.

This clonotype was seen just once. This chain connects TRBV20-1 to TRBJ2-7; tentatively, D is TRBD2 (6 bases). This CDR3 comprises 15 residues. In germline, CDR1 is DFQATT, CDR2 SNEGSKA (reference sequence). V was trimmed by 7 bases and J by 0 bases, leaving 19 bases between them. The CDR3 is CSVQLLAPSSYEQYF. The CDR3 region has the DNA TGCAGTGTTCAACTCCTAGCGCCCAGCTCCTACGAGCAGTACTTC.